In its sample, the clone carrying this T cell receptor beta chain was seen a few times. The antigen remains undetermined. The V gene's germline CDR1 is MNHEY and CDR2 SVGEGT. With 7 bases removed from V and 4 bases from J, the gap between germline ends came to 14 bases. The CDR3 is made up of 13 amino acids. TCRdb independently ran MiXCR on the reads; one entry per CDR3 protein. The top ten clones hold around 43% of a sample with a few hundred thousand distinct CDR3 sequences, 17% of them seen once. The record originates from a study of T cell repertoires in cytomegalovirus infection. General study points: Cumulated frequencies of public TCR beta families served to identify carriers of CMV plus the relevant HLA. Ex vivo responses were dominated by HLA-C-restricted CMV-specific TCR beta clonotypes.

The origin of this receptor is a human donor in good health (CMV status not recorded). Some clones in this sample may be carry-over from other donors' samples. The sample was CD8+ T cells from PBMCs. The rearrangement uses TRBV6-2 or TRBV6-3 and TRBJ2-7, with D possibly matching TRBD2 (6 bases). CDR3 sequence (DNA): TGTGCCAGCATGCGGGGTGATGTGTACGAGCAGTACTTC. It specifies CASMRGDVYEQYF.